A single T cell receptor (beta chain) is shown here with its context. The length of the CDR3 is 14 residues. Germline CDR1 reads LNHDA; CDR2 reads SQIVND (reference sequence). V gave up 3 bases and J gave up 7 bases; unmatched junction bases: 5. This record belongs to a study of cytomegalovirus exposure and HLA in healthy donors. Vbeta (60) and Jbeta (13) primers were used in the PCR. Method: immunoSEQ multiplex PCR; TCRdb's copy keeps in-frame clones and lacks some. Among approximately 110,000 clones listed, about 80% were seen once. This rearrangement joins TRBV19 to TRBJ1-4, with 7 bases fitting TRBD1. The sequence was collected from a man aged 25 to 40 in good health and CMV-seronegative. Material: PBMCs. The DNA for the CDR3 is TGTGCCAGTAGTATCGGCCGGGACAGTGAAAAACTGTTTTTT. Encoded protein: CASSIGRDSEKLFF.